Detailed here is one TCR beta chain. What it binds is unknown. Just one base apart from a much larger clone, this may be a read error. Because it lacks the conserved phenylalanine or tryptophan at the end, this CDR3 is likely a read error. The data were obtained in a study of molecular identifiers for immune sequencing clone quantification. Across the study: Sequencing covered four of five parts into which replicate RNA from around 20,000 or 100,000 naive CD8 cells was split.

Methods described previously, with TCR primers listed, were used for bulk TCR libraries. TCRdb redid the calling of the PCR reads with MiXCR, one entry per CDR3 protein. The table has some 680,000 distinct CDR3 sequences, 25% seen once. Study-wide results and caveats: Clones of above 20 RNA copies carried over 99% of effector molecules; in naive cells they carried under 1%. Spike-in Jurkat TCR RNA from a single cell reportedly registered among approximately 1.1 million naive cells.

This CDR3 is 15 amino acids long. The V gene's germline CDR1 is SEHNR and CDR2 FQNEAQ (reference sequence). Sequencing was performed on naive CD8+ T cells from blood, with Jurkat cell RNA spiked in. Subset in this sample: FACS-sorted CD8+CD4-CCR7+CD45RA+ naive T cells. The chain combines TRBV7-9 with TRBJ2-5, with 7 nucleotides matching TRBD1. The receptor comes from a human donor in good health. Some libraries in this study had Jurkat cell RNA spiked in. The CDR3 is CASSPKTGLGEAQYL. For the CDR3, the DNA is TGTGCCAGCAGCCCGAAGACAGGGTTAGGAGAGGCCCAGTACCTC.